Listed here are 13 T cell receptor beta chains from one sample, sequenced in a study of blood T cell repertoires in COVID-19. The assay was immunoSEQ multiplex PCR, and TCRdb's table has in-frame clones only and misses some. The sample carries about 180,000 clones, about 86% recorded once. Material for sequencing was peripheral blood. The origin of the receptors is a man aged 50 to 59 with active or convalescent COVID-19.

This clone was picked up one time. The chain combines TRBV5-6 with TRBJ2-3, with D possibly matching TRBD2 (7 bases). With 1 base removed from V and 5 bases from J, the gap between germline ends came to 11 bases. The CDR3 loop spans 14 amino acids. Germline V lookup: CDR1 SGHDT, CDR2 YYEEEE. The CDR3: CASSLRGAEDTQYF. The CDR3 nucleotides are TGTGCCAGCAGCTTGCGGGGGGCTGAAGATACGCAGTATTTT.

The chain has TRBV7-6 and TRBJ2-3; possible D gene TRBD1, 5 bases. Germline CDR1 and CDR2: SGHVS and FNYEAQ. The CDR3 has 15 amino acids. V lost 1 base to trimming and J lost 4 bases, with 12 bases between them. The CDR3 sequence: CASSLVGMGPDTQYF. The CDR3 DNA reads TGTGCCAGCAGCTTAGTTGGCATGGGGCCAGATACGCAGTATTTT. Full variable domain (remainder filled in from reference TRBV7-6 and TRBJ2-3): GAGVSQSPRYKVTKRGQDVALRCDPISGHVSLYWYRQALGQGPEFLTYFNYEAQQDKSGLPNDRFSAERPEGSISTLTIQRTEQRDSAMYRCASSLVGMGPDTQYFGPGTRLTVL.

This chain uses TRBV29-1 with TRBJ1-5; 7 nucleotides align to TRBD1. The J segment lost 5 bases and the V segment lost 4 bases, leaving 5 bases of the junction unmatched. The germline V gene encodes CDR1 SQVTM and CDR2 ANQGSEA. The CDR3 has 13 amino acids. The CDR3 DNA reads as TGCAGCGTTGCCGGGACAGTCGATCAGCCCCAGCATTTT. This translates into CSVAGTVDQPQHF.

CDR3 coding DNA: TGTGCCAGTAGTATATCTCCCCAGGGGATAGCTAATGAAAAACTGTTTTTT. Translating it yields CASSISPQGIANEKLFF. The chain carries TRBV19 and TRBJ1-4, with D possibly TRBD1 on 6 matching bases. The CDR3 is made up of 17 amino acids. Germline loops: CDR1 LNHDA, CDR2 SQIVND (reference sequence). With 2 bases removed from V and 3 bases from J, the gap between germline ends came to 16 bases. The full variable domain, its missing parts supplied by reference TRBV19 and TRBJ1-4, is DGGITQSPKYLFRKEGQNVTLSCEQNLNHDAMYWYRQDPGQGLRLIYYSQIVNDFQKGDIAEGYSVSREKKESFPLTVTSAQKNPTAFYLCASSISPQGIANEKLFFGSGTQLSVL.

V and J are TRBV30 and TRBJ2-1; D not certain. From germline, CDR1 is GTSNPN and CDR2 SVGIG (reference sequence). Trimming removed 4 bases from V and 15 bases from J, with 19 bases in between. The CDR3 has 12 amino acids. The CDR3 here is CAWISVSSRVFF. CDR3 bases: TGTGCCTGGATCTCCGTATCCTCGCGTGTGTTCTTC. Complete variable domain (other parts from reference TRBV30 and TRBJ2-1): SQTIHQWPATLVQPVGSPLSLECTVEGTSNPNLYWYRQAAGRGLQLLFYSVGIGQISSEVPQNLSASRPQDRQFILSSKKLLLSDSGFYLCAWISVSSRVFFGPGTRLTVL.

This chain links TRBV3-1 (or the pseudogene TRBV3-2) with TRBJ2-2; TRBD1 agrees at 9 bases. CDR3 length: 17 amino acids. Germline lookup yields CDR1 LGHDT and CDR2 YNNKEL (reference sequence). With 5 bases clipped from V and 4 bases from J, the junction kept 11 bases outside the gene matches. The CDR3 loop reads CASSMGQGIGSTGELFF. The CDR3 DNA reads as TGTGCCAGCAGCATGGGACAGGGAATTGGCTCCACCGGGGAGCTGTTTTTT.

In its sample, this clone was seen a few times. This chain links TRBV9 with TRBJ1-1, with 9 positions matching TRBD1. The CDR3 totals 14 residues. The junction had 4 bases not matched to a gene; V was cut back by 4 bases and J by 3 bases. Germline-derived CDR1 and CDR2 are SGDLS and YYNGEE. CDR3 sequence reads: CASSIRDRDTEAFF. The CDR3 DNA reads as TGTGCCAGCAGCATCCGGGACAGGGACACTGAAGCTTTCTTT.

This chain's CDR3 is CASSLYRGSTDTQYF. Written as DNA, the CDR3 is TGCGCCAGCAGCTTGTATCGGGGAAGCACAGATACGCAGTATTTT. The chain links TRBV5-1 to TRBJ2-3; TRBD2 is a possible D gene (5 bases). The V end was cut by 1 base, the J end by 0 bases, with 9 bases between. This CDR3 spans 15 amino acids. Germline CDR1 reads SGHRS; CDR2 reads YFSETQ.

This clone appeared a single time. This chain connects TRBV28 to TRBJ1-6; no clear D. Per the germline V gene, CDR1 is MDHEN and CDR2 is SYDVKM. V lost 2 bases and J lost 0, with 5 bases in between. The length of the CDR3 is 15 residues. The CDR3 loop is CASSLASSYNSPLHF. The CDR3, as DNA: TGTGCCAGCAGTTTAGCTAGCTCCTATAATTCACCCCTCCACTTT.

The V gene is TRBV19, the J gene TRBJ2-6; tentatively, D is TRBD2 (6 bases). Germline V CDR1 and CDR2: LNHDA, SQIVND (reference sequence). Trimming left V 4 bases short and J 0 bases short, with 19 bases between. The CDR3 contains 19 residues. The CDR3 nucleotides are TGTGCCAGTAGTACTCGCACGGGACTTCAAGGCTCTGGGGCCAACGTCCTGACTTTC. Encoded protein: CASSTRTGLQGSGANVLTF.

This chain's CDR3 is CASSFRGMGTDTQYF. The CDR3, as DNA: TGTGCCAGCAGTTTTCGCGGGATGGGCACAGATACGCAGTATTTT. The chain joins TRBV27 to TRBJ2-3; maybe TRBD2 (6 bases). The CDR3 loop spans 15 amino acids. In germline, CDR1 is MNHEY, CDR2 SMNVEV (reference sequence). The V gene lost 3 bases and the J gene lost 1 base, with 11 bases spanning the gap.

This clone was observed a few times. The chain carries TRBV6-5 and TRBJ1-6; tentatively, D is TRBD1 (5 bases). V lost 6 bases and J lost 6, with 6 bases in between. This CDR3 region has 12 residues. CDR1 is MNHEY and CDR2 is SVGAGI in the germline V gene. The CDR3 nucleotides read TGTGCCAGCAGGGGGGGTAATTCACCCCTCCACTTT. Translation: CASRGGNSPLHF.

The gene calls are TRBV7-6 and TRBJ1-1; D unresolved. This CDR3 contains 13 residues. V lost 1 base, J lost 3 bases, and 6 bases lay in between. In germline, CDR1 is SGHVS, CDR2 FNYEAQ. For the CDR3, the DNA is TGTGCCAGCAGCTTAGGGCAGTACACTGAAGCTTTCTTT. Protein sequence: CASSLGQYTEAFF.